Each of the 8 T cell receptor beta chains below was sequenced from the same sample in a study of beta chain features in type 1 diabetes. General study findings and limits: Shortening that was moderate but significant affected the TCRB CDR3s of Type 1 diabetes patients in all four CD4+ subsets.

Since all of the isolated RNA was reverse transcribed, expressed TCRB transcripts were what got sequenced. Generated by immunoSEQ multiplex PCR, the TCRdb table keeps only in-frame clones and is missing some. The table shows 250,000 to 300,000 clones, with around 22% occurring only once. Their antigen targets remain unknown. Source material: naive CD4+ T cells from blood. The receptors originated from a woman between 25 and 40 years old with type 1 diabetes.

The J gene is TRBJ1-2, the V gene TRBV5-1; 8 positions match TRBD1. The CDR3 runs to 17 residues. The germline CDR1 and CDR2 sequences are SGHRS and YFSETQ. The V and J ends lost 1 base and 6 bases, in that order; junction bases with no gene match: 14. The CDR3 DNA sequence: TGCGCCAGCAGCTTGTTAGGGACAGGTATCTTTATCCATGGCTACACCTTC. Its protein product is CASSLLGTGIFIHGYTF.

The V gene is TRBV29-1, the J gene TRBJ2-1, with 12 bases that match TRBD2. CDR1 and CDR2 from the germline V gene are SQVTM and ANQGSEA. The CDR3 totals 16 residues. J gave up 5 bases and V 4 bases, and 9 bases lay outside the gene matches. For the CDR3, the DNA is TGCAGCGTTGGGGGGCTAGCGGGAGGGTTTGACAATGAGCAGTTCTTC. Residues: CSVGGLAGGFDNEQFF.

In its sample, this clone was seen a few times. The rearrangement joins TRBV5-6 to TRBJ1-1; D is undetermined. This CDR3 region has 13 residues. V lost 2 bases, J lost 1 base, and 6 bases lay in between. The germline gives CDR1 SGHDT, CDR2 YYEEEE. The DNA for the CDR3 is TGTGCCAGCAGCTTAGGCGGGAACACTGAAGCTTTCTTT. Translation: CASSLGGNTEAFF. Full variable domain (remainder filled in from reference TRBV5-6 and TRBJ1-1): DAGVTQSPTHLIKTRGQQVTLRCSPKSGHDTVSWYQQALGQGPQFIFQYYEEEERQRGNFPDRFSGHQFPNYSSELNVNALLLGDSALYLCASSLGGNTEAFFGQGTRLTVV.

The table lists this clone with a few counts. V and J are TRBV7-9 and TRBJ1-4; 7 nucleotides agree with TRBD1. Trimming cost V 1 base and J 10 bases; bases outside gene matches: 9. This CDR3 has 15 amino acids. Germline V gene lookup returns CDR1 SEHNR and CDR2 FQNEAQ (reference sequence). CDR3 in amino acids: CASSLVNRGDGKLFF. CDR3 DNA sequence: TGTGCCAGCAGCTTAGTGAACAGGGGTGATGGAAAACTGTTTTTT.

The gene calls are TRBV12-5 and TRBJ2-2; tentatively, D is TRBD2 (6 bases). With 7 bases removed from V and 0 bases from J, the gap between germline ends came to 12 bases. Germline V gene lookup returns CDR1 LGHNT and CDR2 FRNRAP. The CDR3 is made up of 15 amino acids. CDR3 sequence: CASVRDSANTGELFF. In DNA form, the CDR3 reads TGTGCTAGTGTCAGGGACTCAGCGAACACCGGGGAGCTGTTTTTT.

The CDR3 reads CAIRRTSGSLNNEQFF. The CDR3 DNA follows: TGTGCCATCAGGCGGACTAGCGGGAGTCTTAACAATGAGCAGTTCTTC. This sequence joins TRBV10-3 and TRBJ2-1, with 13 positions matching TRBD2. Germline assignment: CDR1 ENHRY and CDR2 SYGVKD. The CDR3 is 16 residues long. V was pared by 6 bases and J by 5 bases, with 7 bases of the junction left unmatched.

This clone was seen a handful of times. The chain joins TRBV18 to TRBJ1-4; possible D gene TRBD1, 6 bases. The germline CDR1 and CDR2 sequences are KGHSH and LQKENI. V dropped 4 bases and J dropped 7 bases, with 13 bases sitting between them. The CDR3 sequence is 14 residues long. The CDR3 is CASSRDIVGEKLFF. The CDR3 DNA reads as TGTGCCAGCTCACGGGACATCGTTGGTGAAAAACTGTTTTTT.

The chain recombines TRBV13 with TRBJ2-1; TRBD1 matches at 8 bases. CDR1 and CDR2 (germline): PRHDT, FYEKMQ (reference sequence). V lost 5 bases to trimming and J lost 10 bases; unmatched junction nucleotides: 13. The CDR3 covers 15 residues. CDR3 protein: CASSPRQGSRDEQFF. CDR3 DNA sequence: TGTGCCAGCAGCCCGCGACAGGGGAGTCGGGACGAGCAGTTCTTC.